Below, one T cell receptor (beta chain) is given with its context. The antigen remains unidentified. cDNA libraries for TCR alpha and TCR beta, carrying sample barcodes and UMIs, came from 5'RACE with constant-segment primers. TCRdb re-derived calls from the 5' RACE reads in MiXCR, one entry per CDR3 protein. The sample yields 350,000 or so distinct CDR3 sequences, more than 20% seen once. This entry comes from a study of T-cell memory formation after mild COVID-19. Study background: Clustering of TCRs was largely donor specific. General study points: Clones that got smaller from day 15 to 85 had even CD4/CD8, while clones growing later tipped toward CD4+.

The germline V gene encodes CDR1 MNHNY and CDR2 SVGAGI (reference sequence). Trimming pared 1 base from V and 7 bases from J, leaving 10 bases between. CDR3 length equals 14 residues. The specimen sequenced was PBMCs or a T cell subset sorted from them (not recorded which). The clonotype comes from an adult woman who had mild COVID-19 (a few samples of this study predate the infection). Cell type and time point are not known. This chain links TRBV6-6 with TRBJ2-2, with D perhaps TRBD1 (5 bases). The CDR3 here is CASSYLQVFGELFF. The CDR3 coding sequence is TGTGCCAGCAGTTACTTACAGGTTTTCGGGGAGCTGTTTTTT.